This TCR beta chain appears in the sequencing data of a study of human T cells and chemical hapten exposure. For the study at large: Application of 0.01% DPC to the upper back was done by patch test, with a reading at 6 days.

TCRdb processed the RACE reads anew with MiXCR; each CDR3 protein has one entry. The sample lists about 97,000 distinct CDR3 sequences, 25% to 35% occurring once. Time point defined: patch test 3, about 24 weeks after DPC sensitization. Treatment: therapeutic diphenylcyclopropenone sensitization with weekly scalp DPC. It was from unfractionated whole blood that total RNA was extracted. V lost 3 bases and J 0 bases, leaving 6 bases between the germline ends. The CDR3 contains 15 residues. The source of this sequence is a man in his forties with alopecia areata. Some clones in this sample may be carry-over from other donors' samples. The genes are TRBV12-3 or TRBV12-4 and TRBJ2-6; D gene ambiguous. The sequencing here drew on whole blood, taken in connection with sensitization to the hapten diphenylcyclopropenone (DPC). The CDR3 loop is CASSLRVSGANVLTF. DNA of the CDR3: TGTGCCAGCAGTTTGCGAGTCTCTGGGGCCAACGTCCTGACTTTC.